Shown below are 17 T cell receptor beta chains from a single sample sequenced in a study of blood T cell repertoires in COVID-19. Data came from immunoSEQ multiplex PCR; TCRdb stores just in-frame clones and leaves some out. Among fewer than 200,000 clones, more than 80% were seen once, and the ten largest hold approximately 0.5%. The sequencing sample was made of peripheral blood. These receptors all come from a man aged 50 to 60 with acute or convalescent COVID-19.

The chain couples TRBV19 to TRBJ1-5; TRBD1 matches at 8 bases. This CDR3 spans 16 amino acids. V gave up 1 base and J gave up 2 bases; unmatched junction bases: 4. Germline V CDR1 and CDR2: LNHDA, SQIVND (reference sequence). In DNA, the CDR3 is TGTGCCAGTAGTATAGGGGCAGGGGGCGGCAATCAGCCCCAGCATTTT. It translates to CASSIGAGGGNQPQHF.

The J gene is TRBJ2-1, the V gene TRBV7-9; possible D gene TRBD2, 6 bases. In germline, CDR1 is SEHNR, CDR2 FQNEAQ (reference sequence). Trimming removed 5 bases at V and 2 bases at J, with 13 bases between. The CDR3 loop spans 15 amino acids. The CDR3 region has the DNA TGTGCCAGCAGCCAGGGACTCCTTGCCTACAATGAGCAGTTCTTC. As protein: CASSQGLLAYNEQFF.

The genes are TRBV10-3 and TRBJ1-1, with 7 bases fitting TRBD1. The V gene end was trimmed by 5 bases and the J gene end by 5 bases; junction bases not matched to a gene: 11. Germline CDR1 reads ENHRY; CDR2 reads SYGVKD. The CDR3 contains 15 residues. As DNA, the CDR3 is TGTGCCATCAGTCAGTACAGGGGAGAGAGGACTGAAGCTTTCTTT. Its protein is CAISQYRGERTEAFF.

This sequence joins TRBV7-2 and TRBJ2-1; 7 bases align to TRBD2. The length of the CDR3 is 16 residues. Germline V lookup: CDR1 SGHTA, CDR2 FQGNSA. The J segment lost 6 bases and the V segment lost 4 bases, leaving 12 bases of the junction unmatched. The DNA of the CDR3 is TGTGCCAGCAGCTCAGGATGGGGGGGTACCCCCAATGAGCAGTTCTTC. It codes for CASSSGWGGTPNEQFF.

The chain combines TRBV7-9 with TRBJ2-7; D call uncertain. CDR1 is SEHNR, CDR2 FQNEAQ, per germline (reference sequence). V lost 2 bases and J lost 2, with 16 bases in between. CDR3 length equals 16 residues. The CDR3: CASSLYGGLPPYEQYV. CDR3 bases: TGTGCCAGCAGCTTATACGGCGGATTACCCCCCTACGAGCAGTACGTC.

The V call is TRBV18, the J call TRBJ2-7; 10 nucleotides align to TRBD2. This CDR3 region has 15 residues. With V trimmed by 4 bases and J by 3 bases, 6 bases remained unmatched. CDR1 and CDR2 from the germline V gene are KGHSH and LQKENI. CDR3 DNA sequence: TGTGCCAGCTCACTCGGGACTAGCGCCGACTACGAGCAGTACTTC. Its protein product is CASSLGTSADYEQYF.

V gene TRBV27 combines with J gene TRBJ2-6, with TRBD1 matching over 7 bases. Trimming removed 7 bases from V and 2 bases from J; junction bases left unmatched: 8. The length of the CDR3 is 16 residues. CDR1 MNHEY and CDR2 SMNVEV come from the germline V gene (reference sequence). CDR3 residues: CASTLDRVAGANVLTF. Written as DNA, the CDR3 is TGTGCCAGCACCTTAGACAGGGTGGCTGGGGCCAACGTCCTGACTTTC.

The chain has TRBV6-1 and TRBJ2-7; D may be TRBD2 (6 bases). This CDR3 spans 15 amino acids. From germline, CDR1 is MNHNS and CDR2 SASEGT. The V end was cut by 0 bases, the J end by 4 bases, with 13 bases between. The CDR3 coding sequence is TGTGCCAGCAGTGAAGCGGGGGGATTGCGTTACGAGCAGTACTTC. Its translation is CASSEAGGLRYEQYF.

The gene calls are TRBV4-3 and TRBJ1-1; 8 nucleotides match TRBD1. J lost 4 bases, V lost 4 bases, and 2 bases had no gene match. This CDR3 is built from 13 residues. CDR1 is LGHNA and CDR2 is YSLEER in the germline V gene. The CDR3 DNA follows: TGCGCCAGCAGCCTAGACAGGGGCACTGAAGCTTTCTTT. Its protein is CASSLDRGTEAFF.

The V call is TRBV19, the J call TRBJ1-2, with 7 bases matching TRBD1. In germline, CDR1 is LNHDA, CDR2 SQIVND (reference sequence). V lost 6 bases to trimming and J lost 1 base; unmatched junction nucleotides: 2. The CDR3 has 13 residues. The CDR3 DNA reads TGTGCCAGTAGAAGACAGGGTAACTATGGCTACACCTTC. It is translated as CASRRQGNYGYTF.

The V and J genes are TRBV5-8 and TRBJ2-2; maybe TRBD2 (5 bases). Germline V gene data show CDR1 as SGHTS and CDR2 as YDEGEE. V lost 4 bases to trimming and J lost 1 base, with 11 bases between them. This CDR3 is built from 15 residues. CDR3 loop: CASSKGVWNTGELFF. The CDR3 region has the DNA TGTGCCAGCAGCAAGGGAGTATGGAACACCGGGGAGCTGTTTTTT.

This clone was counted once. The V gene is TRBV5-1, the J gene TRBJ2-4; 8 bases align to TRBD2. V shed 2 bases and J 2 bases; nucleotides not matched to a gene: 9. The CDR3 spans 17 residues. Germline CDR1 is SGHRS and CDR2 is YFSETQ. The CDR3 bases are TGCGCCAGCAGCTTCTACGGGACTAGGAATACCAAAAACATTCAGTACTTC. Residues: CASSFYGTRNTKNIQYF.

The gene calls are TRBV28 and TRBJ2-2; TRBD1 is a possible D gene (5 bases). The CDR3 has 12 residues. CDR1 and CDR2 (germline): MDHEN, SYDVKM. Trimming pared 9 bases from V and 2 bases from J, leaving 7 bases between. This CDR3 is CASTGNTGELFF. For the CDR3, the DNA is TGTGCCAGTACAGGTAACACCGGGGAGCTGTTTTTT.

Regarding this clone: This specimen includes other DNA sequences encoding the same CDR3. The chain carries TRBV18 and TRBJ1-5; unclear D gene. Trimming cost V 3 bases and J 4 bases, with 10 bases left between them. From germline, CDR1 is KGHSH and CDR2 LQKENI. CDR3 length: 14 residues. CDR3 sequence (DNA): TGTGCCAGCTCACCGGGGAGGCTGAATCAGCCCCAGCATTTT. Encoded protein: CASSPGRLNQPQHF.

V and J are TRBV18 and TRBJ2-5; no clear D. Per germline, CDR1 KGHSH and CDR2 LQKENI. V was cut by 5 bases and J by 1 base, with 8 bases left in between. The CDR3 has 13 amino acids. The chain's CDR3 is CASSSTSQETQYF. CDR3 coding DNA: TGTGCCAGCTCATCTACGTCCCAAGAGACCCAGTACTTC.

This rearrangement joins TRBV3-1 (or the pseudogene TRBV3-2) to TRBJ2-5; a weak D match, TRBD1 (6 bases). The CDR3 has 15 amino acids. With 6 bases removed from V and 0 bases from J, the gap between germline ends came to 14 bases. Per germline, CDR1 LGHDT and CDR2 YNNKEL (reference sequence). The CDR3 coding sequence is TGTGCCAGCAGGGGGCCCGGGGACAACCAAGAGACCCAGTACTTC. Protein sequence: CASRGPGDNQETQYF.

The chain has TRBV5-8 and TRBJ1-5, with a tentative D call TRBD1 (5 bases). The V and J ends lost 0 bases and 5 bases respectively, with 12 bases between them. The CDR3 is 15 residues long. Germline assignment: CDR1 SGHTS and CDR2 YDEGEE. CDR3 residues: CASSLGAGLYQPQHF. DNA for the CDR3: TGTGCCAGCAGCTTGGGGGCAGGGCTCTATCAGCCCCAGCATTTT.